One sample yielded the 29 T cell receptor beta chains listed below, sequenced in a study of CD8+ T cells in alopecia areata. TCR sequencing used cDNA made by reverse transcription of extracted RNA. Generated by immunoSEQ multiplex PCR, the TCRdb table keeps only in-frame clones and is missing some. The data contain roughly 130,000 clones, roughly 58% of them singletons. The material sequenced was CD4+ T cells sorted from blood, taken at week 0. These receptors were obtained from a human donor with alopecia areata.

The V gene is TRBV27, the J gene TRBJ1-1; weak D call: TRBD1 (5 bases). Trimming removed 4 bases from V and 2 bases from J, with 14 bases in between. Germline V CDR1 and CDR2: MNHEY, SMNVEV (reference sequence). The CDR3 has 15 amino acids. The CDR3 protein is CASSSKMGHNTEAFF. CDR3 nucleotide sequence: TGTGCCAGCAGTTCCAAGATGGGGCATAACACTGAAGCTTTCTTT.

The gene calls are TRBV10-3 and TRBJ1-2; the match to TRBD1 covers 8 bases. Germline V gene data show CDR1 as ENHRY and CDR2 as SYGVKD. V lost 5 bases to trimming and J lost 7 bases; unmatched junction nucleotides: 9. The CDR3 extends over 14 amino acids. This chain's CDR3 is CAISTDRELSGYTF. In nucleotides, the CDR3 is TGTGCCATCAGTACGGACAGGGAACTTTCTGGCTACACCTTC.

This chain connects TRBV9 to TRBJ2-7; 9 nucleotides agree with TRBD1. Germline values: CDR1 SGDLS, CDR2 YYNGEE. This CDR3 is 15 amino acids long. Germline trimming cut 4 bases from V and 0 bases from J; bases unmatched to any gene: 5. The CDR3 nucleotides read TGTGCCAGCAGCCCTGGGACAGGGAGCTCCTACGAGCAGTACTTC. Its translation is CASSPGTGSSYEQYF.

Here the CDR3 reads CASSWKVDRVHGYTF. Written as DNA, the CDR3 is TGCGCCAGCAGCTGGAAAGTGGACAGGGTTCATGGCTACACCTTC. V gene TRBV5-1 combines with J gene TRBJ1-2; 8 nucleotides match TRBD1. The CDR3 covers 15 residues. Trimming at V came to 3 bases and at J to 6 bases, leaving 10 bases not matched to a gene. The germline gives CDR1 SGHRS, CDR2 YFSETQ.

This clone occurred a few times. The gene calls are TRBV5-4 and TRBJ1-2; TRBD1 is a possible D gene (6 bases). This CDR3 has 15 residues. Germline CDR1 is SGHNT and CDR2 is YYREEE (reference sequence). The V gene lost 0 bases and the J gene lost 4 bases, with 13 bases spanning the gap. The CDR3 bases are TGTGCCAGCAGCTTGGCCGGACAGCGAGGCTATGGCTACACCTTC. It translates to CASSLAGQRGYGYTF.

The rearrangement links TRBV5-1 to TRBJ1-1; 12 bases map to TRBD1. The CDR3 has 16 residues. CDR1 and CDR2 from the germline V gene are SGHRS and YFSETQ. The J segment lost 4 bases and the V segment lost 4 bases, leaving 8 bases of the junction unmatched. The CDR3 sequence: CASSLGTGGFGTEAFF. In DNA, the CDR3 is TGCGCCAGCAGCCTAGGGACAGGGGGCTTCGGCACTGAAGCTTTCTTT.

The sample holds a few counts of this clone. The DNA of the CDR3 is TGCAGCGCCGGGACAGGGGCCCGCTACGAGCAGTACTTC. Its translation: CSAGTGARYEQYF. V and J are TRBV29-1 and TRBJ2-7; the match to TRBD1 covers 10 bases. From germline, CDR1 is SQVTM and CDR2 ANQGSEA. Trimming removed 7 bases from V and 3 bases from J; junction bases left unmatched: 6. CDR3 size: 13 residues.

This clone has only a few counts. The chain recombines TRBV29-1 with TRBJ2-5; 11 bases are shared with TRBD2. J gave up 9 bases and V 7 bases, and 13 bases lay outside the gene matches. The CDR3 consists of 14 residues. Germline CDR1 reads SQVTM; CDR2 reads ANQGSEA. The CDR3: CSASLAGAIMAQYF. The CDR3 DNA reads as TGCAGCGCGTCACTAGCGGGGGCCATTATGGCCCAGTACTTC.

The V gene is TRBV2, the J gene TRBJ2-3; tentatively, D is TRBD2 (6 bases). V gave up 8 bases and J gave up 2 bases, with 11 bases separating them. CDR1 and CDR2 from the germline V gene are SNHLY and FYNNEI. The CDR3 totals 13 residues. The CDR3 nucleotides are TGTGCCAGCGGGTGGCGGGACACAGATACGCAGTATTTT. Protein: CASGWRDTDTQYF.

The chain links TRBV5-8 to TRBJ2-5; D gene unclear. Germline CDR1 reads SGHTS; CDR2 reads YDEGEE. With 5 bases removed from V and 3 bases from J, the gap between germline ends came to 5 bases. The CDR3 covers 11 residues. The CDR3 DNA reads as TGTGCCAGCAGGGGGAAAGAGACCCAGTACTTC. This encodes CASRGKETQYF. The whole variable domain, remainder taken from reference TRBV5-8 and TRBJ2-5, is EAGVTQSPTHLIKTRGQQATLRCSPISGHTSVYWYQQALGLGLQFLLWYDEGEERNRGNFPPRFSGRQFPNYSSELNVNALELEDSALYLCASRGKETQYFGPGTRLLVL.

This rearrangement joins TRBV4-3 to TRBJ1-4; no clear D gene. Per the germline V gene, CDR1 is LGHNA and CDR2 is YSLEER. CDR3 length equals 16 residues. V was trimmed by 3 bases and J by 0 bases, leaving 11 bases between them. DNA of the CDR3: TGCGCCAGCAGCCAGGGTTTAAGAGCAACTAATGAAAAACTGTTTTTT. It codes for CASSQGLRATNEKLFF.

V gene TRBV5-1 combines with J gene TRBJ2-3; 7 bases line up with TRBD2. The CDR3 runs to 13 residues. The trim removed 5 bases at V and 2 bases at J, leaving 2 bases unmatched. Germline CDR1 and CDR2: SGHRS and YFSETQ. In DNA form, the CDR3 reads TGCGCCAGCAGGCGGGACTACACAGATACGCAGTATTTT. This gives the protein CASRRDYTDTQYF.

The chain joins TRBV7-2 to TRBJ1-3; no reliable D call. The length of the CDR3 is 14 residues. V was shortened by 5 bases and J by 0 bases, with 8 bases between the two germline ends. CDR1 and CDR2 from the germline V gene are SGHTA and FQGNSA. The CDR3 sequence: CASSLALSGNTIYF. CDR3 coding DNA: TGTGCCAGCAGCCTGGCCCTCTCTGGAAACACCATATATTTT.

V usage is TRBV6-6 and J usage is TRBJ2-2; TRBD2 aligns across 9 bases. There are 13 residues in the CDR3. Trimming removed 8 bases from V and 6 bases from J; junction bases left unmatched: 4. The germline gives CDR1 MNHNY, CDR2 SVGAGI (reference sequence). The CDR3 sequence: CASLSGGSGELFF. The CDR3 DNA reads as TGTGCCAGCCTTAGCGGGGGATCCGGGGAGCTGTTTTTT.

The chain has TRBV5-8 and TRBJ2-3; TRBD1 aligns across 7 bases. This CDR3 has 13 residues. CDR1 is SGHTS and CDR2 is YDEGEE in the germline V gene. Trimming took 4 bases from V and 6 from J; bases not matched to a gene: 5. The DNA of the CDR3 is TGTGCCAGCAGCGTGGGACAGACGGATACGCAGTATTTT. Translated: CASSVGQTDTQYF.

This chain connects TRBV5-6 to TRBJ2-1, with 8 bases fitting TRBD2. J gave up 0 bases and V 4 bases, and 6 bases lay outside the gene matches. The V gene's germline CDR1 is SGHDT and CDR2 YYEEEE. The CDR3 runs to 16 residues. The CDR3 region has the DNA TGTGCCAGCAGCCCGCTCCTAGCGGGCTCCTACAATGAGCAGTTCTTC. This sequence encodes CASSPLLAGSYNEQFF.

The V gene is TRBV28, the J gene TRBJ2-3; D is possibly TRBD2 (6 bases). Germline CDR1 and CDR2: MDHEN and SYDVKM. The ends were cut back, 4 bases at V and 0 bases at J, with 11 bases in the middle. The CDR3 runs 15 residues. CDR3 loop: CASSSLGGSTDTQYF. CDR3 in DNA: TGTGCCAGCAGTTCCCTCGGGGGAAGCACAGATACGCAGTATTTT.

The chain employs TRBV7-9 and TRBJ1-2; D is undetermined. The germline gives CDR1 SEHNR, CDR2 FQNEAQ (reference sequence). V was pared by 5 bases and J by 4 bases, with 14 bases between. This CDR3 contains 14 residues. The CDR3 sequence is CASSPTRPPYGYTF. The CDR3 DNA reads TGTGCCAGCAGCCCTACGAGACCACCCTATGGCTACACCTTC. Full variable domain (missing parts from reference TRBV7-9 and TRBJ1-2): DTGVSQNPRHKITKRGQNVTFRCDPISEHNRLYWYRQTLGQGPEFLTYFQNEAQLEKSRLLSDRFSAERPKGSFSTLEIQRTEQGDSAMYLCASSPTRPPYGYTFGSGTRLTVV.

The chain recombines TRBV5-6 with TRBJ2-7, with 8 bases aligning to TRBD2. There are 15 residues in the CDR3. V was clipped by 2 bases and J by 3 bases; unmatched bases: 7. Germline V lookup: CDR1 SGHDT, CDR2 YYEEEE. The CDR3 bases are TGTGCCAGCAGCTTTTGGCGGGGGGTCTTCTACGAGCAGTACTTC. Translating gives CASSFWRGVFYEQYF.

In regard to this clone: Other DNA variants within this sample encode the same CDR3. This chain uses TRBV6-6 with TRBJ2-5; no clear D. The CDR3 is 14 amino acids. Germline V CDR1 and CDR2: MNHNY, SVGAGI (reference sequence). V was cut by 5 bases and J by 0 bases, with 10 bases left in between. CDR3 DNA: TGTGCCAGCAGTCCCCCCCGGTACCAAGAGACCCAGTACTTC. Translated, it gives CASSPPRYQETQYF.

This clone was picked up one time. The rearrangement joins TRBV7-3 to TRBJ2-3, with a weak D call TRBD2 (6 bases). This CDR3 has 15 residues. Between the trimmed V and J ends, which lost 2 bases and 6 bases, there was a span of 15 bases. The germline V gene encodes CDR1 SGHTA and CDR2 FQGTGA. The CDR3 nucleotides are TGTGCCAGCAGCTTACGCGGGGCCCTTCCGGATACGCAGTATTTT. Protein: CASSLRGALPDTQYF. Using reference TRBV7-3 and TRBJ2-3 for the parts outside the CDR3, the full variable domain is GAGVSQTPSNKVTEKGKYVELRCDPISGHTALYWYRQSLGQGPEFLIYFQGTGAADDSGLPNDRFFAVRPEGSVSTLKIQRTERGDSAVYLCASSLRGALPDTQYFGPGTRLTVL.

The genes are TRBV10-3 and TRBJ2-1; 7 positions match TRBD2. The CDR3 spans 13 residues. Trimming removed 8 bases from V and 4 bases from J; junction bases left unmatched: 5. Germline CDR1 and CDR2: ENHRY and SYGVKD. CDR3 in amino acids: CAISGGGYNEQFF. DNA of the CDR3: TGTGCCATCTCCGGGGGAGGGTACAATGAGCAGTTCTTC.

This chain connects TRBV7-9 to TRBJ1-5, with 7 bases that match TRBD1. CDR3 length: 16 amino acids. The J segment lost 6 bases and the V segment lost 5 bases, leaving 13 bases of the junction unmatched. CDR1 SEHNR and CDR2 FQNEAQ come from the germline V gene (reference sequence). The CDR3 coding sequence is TGTGCCAGCAGCCGTGTAGAAGGGGGCGCGGGTCAGCCCCAGCATTTT. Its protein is CASSRVEGGAGQPQHF.

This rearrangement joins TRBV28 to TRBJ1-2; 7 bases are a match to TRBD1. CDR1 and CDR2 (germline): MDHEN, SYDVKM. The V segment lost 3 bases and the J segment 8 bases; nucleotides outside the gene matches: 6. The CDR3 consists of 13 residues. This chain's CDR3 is CASSLIGGGGYTF. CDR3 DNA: TGTGCCAGCAGTTTGATAGGGGGCGGCGGCTACACCTTC.

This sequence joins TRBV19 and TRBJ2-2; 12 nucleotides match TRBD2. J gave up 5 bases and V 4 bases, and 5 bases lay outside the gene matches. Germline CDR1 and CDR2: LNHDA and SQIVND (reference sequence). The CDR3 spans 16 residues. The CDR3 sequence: CASSRLAGGPTGELFF. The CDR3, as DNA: TGTGCCAGTAGTAGGCTAGCGGGAGGGCCTACCGGGGAGCTGTTTTTT.

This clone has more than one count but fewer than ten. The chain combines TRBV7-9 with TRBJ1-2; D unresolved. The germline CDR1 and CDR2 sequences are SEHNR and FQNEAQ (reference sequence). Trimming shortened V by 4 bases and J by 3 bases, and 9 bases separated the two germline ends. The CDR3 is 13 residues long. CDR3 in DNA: TGTGCCAGCAGCTCGACGGCTTACTATGGCTACACCTTC. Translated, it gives CASSSTAYYGYTF.

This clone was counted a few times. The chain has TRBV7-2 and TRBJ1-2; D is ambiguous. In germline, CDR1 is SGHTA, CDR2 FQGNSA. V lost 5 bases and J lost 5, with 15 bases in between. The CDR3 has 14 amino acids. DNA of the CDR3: TGTGCCAGCAGCCATGGTCGGACGGAATATGGCTACACCTTC. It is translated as CASSHGRTEYGYTF.

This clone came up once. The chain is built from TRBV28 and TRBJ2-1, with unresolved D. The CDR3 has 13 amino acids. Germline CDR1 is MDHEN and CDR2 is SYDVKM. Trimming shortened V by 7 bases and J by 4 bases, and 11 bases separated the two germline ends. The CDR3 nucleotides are TGTGCCAGCACCCCGACGTTTTACAATGAGCAGTTCTTC. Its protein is CASTPTFYNEQFF.

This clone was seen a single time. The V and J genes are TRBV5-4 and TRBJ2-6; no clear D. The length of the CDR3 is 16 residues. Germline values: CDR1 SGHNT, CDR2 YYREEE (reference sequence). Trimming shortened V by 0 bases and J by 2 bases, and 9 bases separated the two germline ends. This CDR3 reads CASSLEVGAGANVLTF. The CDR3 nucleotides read TGTGCCAGCAGCTTGGAGGTTGGGGCTGGGGCCAACGTCCTGACTTTC.